This TCR beta chain was recorded in a study of T cells in localized non-small cell lung cancer. Study conclusions and caveats: Uninvolved neighboring lung showed the greatest T cell clonality, exceeding tumor.

The protocol was immunoSEQ multiplex PCR, while the TCRdb copy is restricted to in-frame clones and leaves out a portion. The sample yields roughly 64,000 clones, about four fifths seen once. The CDR3 consists of 14 residues. CDR1 and CDR2 from the germline V gene are SGHTA and FQGTGA. V was clipped by 6 bases and J by 1 base; unmatched bases: 4. Concerning this clone: Its specificity is unknown.

The chain recombines TRBV7-3 with TRBJ1-1; 8 bases align to TRBD1. The source is a man between 40 and 69 years old with stage II lung adenocarcinoma. This specimen was PBMCs, taken before any cancer treatment. CDR3 sequence: CASSPTGENTEAFF. CDR3 coding DNA: TGTGCCAGCAGTCCGACAGGGGAGAACACTGAAGCTTTCTTT.